The 17 T cell receptor beta chains given below trace back to one sample, sequenced in a study of shared clonotypes between healthy human individuals. The table came from immunoSEQ multiplex PCR; TCRdb's copy has only in-frame clones and leaves some out. Seen here are over 1.4 million clones, more than 95% observed once, and the top ten hold 0.95% to 1.5%. The source material was naive CD4+ T cells sorted from blood. Subset denoted: CD45RA+ positively selected. These receptors all stem from a man in his thirties or forties in good health.

To note about this clone: Other DNA variants within this sample encode the same CDR3. The rearrangement links TRBV18 to TRBJ2-7; 8 bases fit TRBD1. V was pared by 6 bases and J by 3 bases, with 7 bases of the junction left unmatched. Germline CDR1 and CDR2: KGHSH and LQKENI. The CDR3 is 14 amino acids. The CDR3: CASSPGTGNYEQYF. DNA of the CDR3: TGTGCCAGCTCCCCTGGGACAGGTAACTACGAGCAGTACTTC.

The chain recombines TRBV18 with TRBJ2-5; D is ambiguous. The CDR3 spans 12 residues. Germline loops: CDR1 KGHSH, CDR2 LQKENI. V was shortened by 6 bases and J by 1 base, with 6 bases between the two germline ends. This CDR3 reads CASSRPQETQYF. The CDR3 DNA reads TGTGCCAGCTCGCGTCCCCAAGAGACCCAGTACTTC.

This chain links TRBV4-2 with TRBJ1-5; 7 nucleotides agree with TRBD1. After removal of 2 bases from V and 3 bases from J, the junction contained 7 bases not matched to a gene. The germline CDR1 and CDR2 sequences are LGHNA and YNFKEQ. This CDR3 comprises 16 residues. The CDR3 loop reads CASSQPPGQYNQPQHF. The CDR3 DNA reads TGTGCCAGCAGCCAACCTCCGGGACAGTACAATCAGCCCCAGCATTTT.

This chain links TRBV7-9 with TRBJ2-3; D gene uncertain. Germline CDR1 SEHNR, CDR2 FQNEAQ (reference sequence). The CDR3 is 13 amino acids. The V gene lost 5 bases and the J gene lost 6 bases, with 12 bases spanning the gap. DNA for the CDR3: TGTGCCAGCAGCCCTTTCACTTCGGATACGCAGTATTTT. The encoded protein is CASSPFTSDTQYF.

This chain uses TRBV5-1 with TRBJ2-5, with D perhaps TRBD2 (6 bases). Germline CDR1 SGHRS, CDR2 YFSETQ. This CDR3 region has 14 residues. With 4 bases removed from V and 2 bases from J, the gap between germline ends came to 12 bases. The CDR3 bases are TGCGCCAGCAGCCCCGGGACTCTACAAGAGACCCAGTACTTC. It encodes CASSPGTLQETQYF.

This clone was picked up one time. This chain joins TRBV10-1 and TRBJ2-5; D ambiguous. Germline CDR1 is WNHNN and CDR2 is SYGVQD (reference sequence). Trimming cost V 3 bases and J 5 bases, with 10 bases left between them. This CDR3 has 13 residues. CDR3 DNA: TGCGCCAGCAGTGATACCGTGGGCGAGACCCAGTACTTC. Translated, it gives CASSDTVGETQYF.

The rearrangement joins TRBV28 to TRBJ2-2; tentatively, D is TRBD1 or TRBD2 (7 bases each). V shed 3 bases and J shed 6 bases, with 14 bases lying between them. The CDR3 loop spans 15 amino acids. The germline gives CDR1 MDHEN, CDR2 SYDVKM. DNA of the CDR3: TGTGCCAGCAGTTTGGGGGGGACAGTCGCCGGGGAGCTGTTTTTT. Its translation: CASSLGGTVAGELFF.

The chain combines TRBV5-4 with TRBJ2-7, with 7 nucleotides matching TRBD2. Germline lookup yields CDR1 SGHNT and CDR2 YYREEE (reference sequence). This CDR3 is 13 amino acids long. J was trimmed by 7 bases and V by 2 bases; bases with no gene match: 6. CDR3 coding DNA: TGTGCCAGCAGCTTCGGCGGGAGTAGGGAGCAGTACTTC. It codes for CASSFGGSREQYF.

Comments on this clone: Distinct nucleotide sequences in the sample also encode this CDR3. The chain uses TRBV28 and TRBJ2-7; D is undetermined. Germline V lookup: CDR1 MDHEN, CDR2 SYDVKM. This CDR3 region has 13 residues. V lost 7 bases, J lost 4 bases, and 14 bases lay in between. The CDR3 nucleotides read TGTGCCAGCACCCGGCCTCCCGGTTACGAGCAGTACTTC. Translating gives CASTRPPGYEQYF. Full variable domain (missing parts from reference TRBV28 and TRBJ2-7): DVKVTQSSRYLVKRTGEKVFLECVQDMDHENMFWYRQDPGLGLRLIYFSYDVKMKEKGDIPEGYSVSREKKERFSLILESASTNQTSMYLCASTRPPGYEQYFGPGTRLTVT.

Concerning this clone: Other DNA sequences from this sample encode an identical CDR3 as well. This chain connects TRBV7-2 to TRBJ2-7; D ambiguous. Between the trimmed V and J ends, which lost 4 bases and 2 bases, there was a span of 3 bases. The CDR3 has 11 amino acids. Germline values: CDR1 SGHTA, CDR2 FQGNSA. This CDR3 is CASSSPYEQYF. CDR3 nucleotides: TGTGCCAGCAGCTCACCCTACGAGCAGTACTTC.

V gene TRBV5-1 combines with J gene TRBJ2-7, with D tentatively TRBD1 (6 bases). Trimming left V 4 bases short and J 5 bases short, with 16 bases between. The CDR3 runs to 14 residues. Looked up from germline, CDR1 is SGHRS and CDR2 is YFSETQ. CDR3 region: CASSPGHLIDEQYF. CDR3 sequence (DNA): TGCGCCAGCAGCCCGGGACATCTCATAGACGAGCAGTACTTC.

As concerns this clone: At one boundary the junction diverges from the germline segment, which might be a read error. This chain connects TRBV6-1 to TRBJ2-5; 7 nucleotides line up with TRBD2. The CDR3 is 13 amino acids. CDR1 and CDR2 from the germline V gene are MNHNS and SASEGT. CDR3 protein: CASSEGMGLPNDF. CDR3 nucleotides: TGTGCCAGCAGTGAAGGTATGGGACTACCTAATGACTTC.

V usage is TRBV28 and J usage is TRBJ2-7; D ambiguous. With 6 bases removed from V and 0 bases from J, the gap between germline ends came to 12 bases. Germline V gives CDR1 MDHEN, CDR2 SYDVKM. The CDR3 totals 14 residues. Written as DNA, the CDR3 is TGTGCCAGCAGCCGACCGCCTTACTCCTACGAGCAGTACTTC. It specifies CASSRPPYSYEQYF. Supplemented by reference TRBV28 and TRBJ2-7, the full variable domain reads DVKVTQSSRYLVKRTGEKVFLECVQDMDHENMFWYRQDPGLGLRLIYFSYDVKMKEKGDIPEGYSVSREKKERFSLILESASTNQTSMYLCASSRPPYSYEQYFGPGTRLTVT.

The chain combines TRBV28 with TRBJ2-3, with 8 bases lining up with TRBD2. Germline lookup yields CDR1 MDHEN and CDR2 SYDVKM. J was trimmed by 5 bases and V by 4 bases; bases with no gene match: 8. This CDR3 spans 15 amino acids. CDR3 in amino acids: CASSSRGGQGDTQYF. CDR3 coding DNA: TGTGCCAGCAGTTCTCGGGGGGGGCAGGGAGATACGCAGTATTTT.

V usage is TRBV5-8 and J usage is TRBJ1-5; D unclear. Trimming removed 0 bases from V and 3 bases from J, with 10 bases in between. The CDR3 has 15 residues. Germline V gives CDR1 SGHTS, CDR2 YDEGEE. The CDR3 loop reads CASSLGGSPNQPQHF. CDR3 in DNA: TGTGCCAGCAGCTTGGGAGGGTCCCCCAATCAGCCCCAGCATTTT.

The rearrangement uses TRBV6-4 and TRBJ2-7; 8 bases match TRBD1. The germline V gene has CDR1 MRHNA and CDR2 SNTAGT. The CDR3 contains 11 residues. The CDR3 DNA reads TGTTGCCAGGGGGCCCCCTACGAGCAGTACTTC. Its translation: CCQGAPYEQYF.

The V gene is TRBV2, the J gene TRBJ2-1; TRBD2 matches at 14 bases. The germline V gene has CDR1 SNHLY and CDR2 FYNNEI. V lost 8 bases, J lost 6 bases, and 12 bases stayed unmatched. The CDR3 has 17 residues. The CDR3 DNA follows: TGTGCCAGCGGTAAGACTAGCGGGAGGGCCTTAGTCAATGAGCAGTTCTTC. This translates into CASGKTSGRALVNEQFF.